This T cell receptor beta chain was profiled in a study of T cell clonotyping in hematopoietic cell transplantation. Study-wide results and limits: After transplant, recipient diversity fell while pathologically expanded clonotypes grew through day 180. Broader posttransplant TCR repertoire diversity was predicted by graft donor and pretransplant recipient Inverse Simpson Index values.

Trimming left V 0 bases short and J 3 bases short, with 5 bases between. Germline V gene data show CDR1 as GTSNPN and CDR2 as SVGIG (reference sequence). This CDR3 has 13 residues. Measured with immunoSEQ multiplex PCR; TCRdb has only the in-frame clones, and not every one. Counted here are about 45,000 clones, roughly 85% occurring once; the ten biggest clones make up 4% to 5.5%. Time point described: recipient sample about 28 days before transplant, after cytoreduction. In the case of this clone: Its antigen is unknown.

This receptor was taken from a man aged 55 to 69 with myelodysplastic syndrome. Some clones in this sample may be carry-over from other donors' samples. The rearrangement links TRBV30 to TRBJ2-2; tentatively, D is TRBD1 (5 bases). The starting material was peripheral blood mononuclear cells, obtained before stem cell transplant. CDR3 residues: CAWSVQDTGELFF. The CDR3 region has the DNA TGTGCCTGGAGTGTACAGGACACCGGGGAGCTGTTTTTT.